This T cell receptor beta chain was obtained from a study of a mutant IDH1 vaccine in newly diagnosed glioma. Study-wide background: Eight vaccinations were given in weeks 1, 3, 5, 7, 11, 15, 19 and 23. Study results and limitations: Pseudoprogression showed no apparent link to changes in top peripheral T cell clonotypes.

Time point defined: week 23, last vaccination. The study gave 300 ug of mutant IDH1 20-mer peptide per vaccine dose, with topical imiquimod. TCRdb's copy holds only in-frame clones and misses some; the assay was immunoSEQ multiplex PCR. Of tens of thousands of clones detected, 70% to 90% appear once; the ten largest clones hold under 4.5%. This clone appeared a single time. What it recognizes is unknown. Germline CDR1 is MGHDK and CDR2 is SYGVNS. This CDR3 has 15 residues. V lost 5 bases, J lost 0 bases, and 2 bases stayed unmatched. The starting material was PBMCs, obtained from a glioma patient whose treatment included an IDH1 peptide vaccine. The J gene is TRBJ2-2, the V gene TRBV25-1; 8 positions agree with TRBD1. The TCR comes from a man aged 25-45 years with glioma. The CDR3 coding sequence is TGTGCCAGCAGTTGGACAGGGACGAACACCGGGGAGCTGTTTTTT. This encodes CASSWTGTNTGELFF. The full variable domain, its missing parts supplied by reference TRBV25-1 and TRBJ2-2, is EADIYQTPRYLVIGTGKKITLECSQTMGHDKMYWYQQDPGMELHLIHYSYGVNSTEKGDLSSESTVSRIRTEHFPLTLESARPSHTSQYLCASSWTGTNTGELFFGEGSRLTVL.